This TCR beta chain was captured in a study of a mutant IDH1 vaccine in newly diagnosed glioma. Whole-study findings and limits: Pseudoprogression appeared independent of alterations in top peripheral clonotypes.

Time point meaning: week 35, safety follow-up. All doses held 300 ug of mutant IDH1 20-mer peptide, with topical imiquimod. Each patient was administered eight vaccinations, scheduled in weeks 1, 3, 5, 7, 11, 15, 19 and 23. This CDR3 has 14 residues. The germline gives CDR1 MNHEY, CDR2 SVGAGI. Trimming shortened V by 5 bases and J by 0 bases, and 10 bases separated the two germline ends. A remark on this clone: Its antigen is currently unknown.

Data came from immunoSEQ multiplex PCR; TCRdb stores just in-frame clones and leaves some out. The sample includes just under 70,000 clones, roughly 80% of them seen just once. This chain joins TRBV6-5 and TRBJ1-2; D might be TRBD1 (5 bases). Sequenced here: PBMCs, sampled from a glioma patient whose treatment included an IDH1 peptide vaccine. This TCR was sampled from a man between 18 and 29 years old with glioma. The CDR3: CASSGHPPNYGYTF. CDR3 nucleotides: TGTGCCAGCAGTGGACACCCACCTAACTATGGCTACACCTTC.